A selection of T cell receptor beta chains follows, all from one sample in a study of blood T cell repertoires in COVID-19. Clones were sequenced by immunoSEQ multiplex PCR, and TCRdb holds only the in-frame ones, with some missing. The sample contains approximately 130,000 clones, 75% to 90% of which appear only once. The specimen sequenced was peripheral blood. Every receptor here comes from a human donor in a cohort sampled during active COVID-19. CDR3s include the opening cysteine and the closing phenylalanine or tryptophan. D genes are given only for firm matches. A clone size is listed for some rows: how often the clone was seen (once, few, many), or a class if it is expanded.

>TRBV4-1|-|TRBJ1-2|-|14
CASSQGAGGDGYTF
TGCGCCAGCAGCCAAGGGGCGGGGGGGGATGGCTACACCTTC
>TRBV11-2|-|TRBJ2-5|-|15
CASSLEVGSQETQYF
TGTGCCAGCAGCTTAGAAGTGGGCAGCCAAGAGACCCAGTACTTC
>TRBV6-1|-|TRBJ1-5|TRBD1|17
CASSESGRGRPGQPQHF
TGTGCCAGCAGTGAAAGTGGCAGGGGGCGCCCCGGTCAGCCCCAGCATTTT
>TRBV5-5|-|TRBJ1-1|-|14
CASSLGGMDTEAFF
TGTGCCAGCAGCTTGGGGGGCATGGACACTGAAGCTTTCTTT
>TRBV19|once|TRBJ1-4|-|15
CASSWQGTTNEKLFF
TGTGCCAGTAGTTGGCAGGGAACAACTAATGAAAAACTGTTTTTT
>TRBV6-2/TRBV6-3|-|TRBJ2-7|-|16
CASSYSVEGDSYEQYF
TGTGCCAGCAGTTACTCGGTTGAAGGGGACTCCTACGAGCAGTACTTC
>TRBV7-2|once|TRBJ2-1|TRBD2|16
CASSLAVGTSSNEQFF
TGTGCCAGCAGCTTAGCGGTCGGGACTAGTAGCAATGAGCAGTTCTTC
>TRBV11-2|-|TRBJ2-3|-|16
CASSLGGGQVTDTQYF
TGTGCCAGCAGCTTAGGGGGGGGCCAGGTCACAGATACGCAGTATTTT
>TRBV6-5|-|TRBJ2-1|TRBD2|15
CASRPPGTNYNEQFF
TGTGCCAGCAGGCCCCCCGGGACTAACTACAATGAGCAGTTCTTC
>TRBV9|few|TRBJ2-1|TRBD1|15
CASSVDGTGDNEQFF
TGTGCCAGCAGCGTCGACGGGACAGGGGACAATGAGCAGTTCTTC
>TRBV11-2|-|TRBJ2-3|TRBD2|17
CASSFPLSGASTDTQYF
TGTGCCAGCAGCTTCCCCTTGAGCGGGGCTAGCACAGATACGCAGTATTTT
>TRBV18|-|TRBJ2-6|-|17
CASSLNAGRAGANVLTF
TGTGCCAGCTCACTTAACGCGGGACGCGCTGGGGCCAACGTCCTGACTTTC
>TRBV3-1/TRBV3-2|-|TRBJ1-4|TRBD1|15
CASSLDRGVGEKLFF
TGTGCCAGCAGCCTCGACAGGGGTGTCGGGGAAAAACTGTTTTTT
>TRBV3-1/TRBV3-2|-|TRBJ1-6|TRBD1|15
CASSQARQGWSPLHF
TGTGCCAGCAGCCAAGCCCGACAGGGCTGGTCACCCCTCCACTTT
>TRBV7-2|-|TRBJ2-1|-|13
CASSLVWGIPPVF
TGTGCCAGCAGCTTAGTTTGGGGCATTCCACCGGTCTTC
>TRBV10-3|few|TRBJ2-7|TRBD2|15
CAISESASGGDEQYF
TGTGCCATCAGTGAGTCGGCGAGCGGGGGGGACGAGCAGTACTTC
>TRBV6-2/TRBV6-3|few|TRBJ2-1|-|15
CASSYAGLGDNEQFF
TGTGCCAGCAGTTACGCGGGGCTCGGGGACAATGAGCAGTTCTTC
>TRBV4-3|-|TRBJ1-1|-|12
CASSQGPGGAFF
TGCGCCAGCAGCCAAGGCCCGGGGGGGGCTTTCTTT
>TRBV4-1|-|TRBJ2-3|-|14
CASSDLGGTDTQYF
TGCGCCAGCAGCGATTTGGGGGGTACAGATACGCAGTATTTT
>TRBV3-1/TRBV3-2|-|TRBJ2-4|TRBD2|16
CASSQVGPSGGNIQYF
TGTGCCAGCAGCCAAGTTGGCCCTAGCGGGGGGAACATTCAGTACTTC
>TRBV9|-|TRBJ2-5|TRBD1|14
CASSAGQGSETQYF
TGTGCCAGCAGCGCTGGACAGGGCTCAGAGACCCAGTACTTC
>TRBV5-4|few|TRBJ2-6|-|15
CASSLDGSGANVLTF
TGTGCCAGCAGTCTAGACGGCTCTGGGGCCAACGTCCTGACTTTC
>TRBV2|-|TRBJ1-2|TRBD1|14
CASSVEGAVYGYTF
TGTGCCAGCAGTGTCGAGGGGGCCGTCTATGGCTACACCTTC
>TRBV6-4|-|TRBJ1-2|TRBD1|16
CASSEGTGRANYGYTF
TGTGCCAGCAGCGAAGGGACAGGGAGGGCTAACTATGGCTACACCTTC
>TRBV28|-|TRBJ1-6|-|15
CASSLPLTGDSPLHF
TGTGCCAGCAGTCTGCCCCTAACGGGGGATTCACCCCTCCACTTT
>TRBV18|once|TRBJ2-3|TRBD2|16
CASSPPLAGGVDTQYF
TGTGCCAGCTCACCACCCCTAGCGGGAGGGGTAGATACGCAGTATTTT
>TRBV24-1|-|TRBJ2-1|-|13
CATRGPRNNEQFF
TGTGCCACCAGGGGCCCTCGGAACAATGAGCAGTTCTTC
>TRBV6-2/TRBV6-3|once|TRBJ2-5|TRBD1|16
CASSYPGDRGKETQYF
TGTGCCAGCAGTTACCCCGGGGACAGGGGAAAAGAGACCCAGTACTTC
>TRBV19|-|TRBJ2-2|TRBD1|14
CASTTGVFTGELFF
TGTGCCAGTACAACAGGGGTTTTCACCGGGGAGCTGTTTTTT
>TRBV7-2|few|TRBJ2-2|TRBD1|15
CASSGRTGGTGELFF
TGTGCCAGCAGCGGACGGACAGGCGGGACCGGGGAGCTGTTTTTT
>TRBV5-1|-|TRBJ1-4|TRBD1|15
CASSAGTGPNEKLFF
TGCGCCAGCAGCGCCGGGACAGGGCCAAACGAAAAACTGTTTTTT
>TRBV11-2|-|TRBJ1-2|TRBD1|14
CASRETGTVYGYTF
TGTGCCAGCAGAGAGACAGGGACAGTCTATGGCTACACCTTC
>TRBV12-3/TRBV12-4|once|TRBJ2-5|-|12
CASSLRGETQYF
TGTGCCAGCAGTTTACGCGGGGAGACCCAGTACTTC
>TRBV29-1|-|TRBJ1-5|-|12
CSVAGSEGPQHF
TGCAGCGTTGCGGGATCCGAGGGGCCCCAGCATTTT
>TRBV7-8|-|TRBJ2-7|-|18
CASSLEAVYRDSSYEQYF
TGTGCCAGCAGCTTAGAGGCAGTCTACAGGGATTCGTCCTACGAGCAGTACTTC
>TRBV27|-|TRBJ1-2|-|13
CASSSGVVGGYTF
TGTGCCAGCAGTTCAGGGGTGGTTGGTGGCTACACCTTC
>TRBV27|-|TRBJ2-5|TRBD2|14
CASSPQRERETQYF
TGTGCCAGCAGTCCTCAGCGGGAACGGGAGACCCAGTACTTC
>TRBV27|-|TRBJ2-1|TRBD2|16
CASSPLLGAGGNEQFF
TGTGCCAGCAGTCCACTCCTCGGAGCGGGGGGTAATGAGCAGTTCTTC
>TRBV30|-|TRBJ1-1|-|14
CAFSSLTPPTEAFF
TGTGCCTTTTCCTCCTTGACACCTCCCACTGAAGCTTTCTTT
>TRBV6-4|-|TRBJ1-4|TRBD1|17
CASSDKTGDATNEKLFF
TGTGCCAGCAGTGACAAGACAGGGGACGCAACTAATGAAAAACTGTTTTTT
>TRBV12-3/TRBV12-4|once|TRBJ1-6|TRBD1|13
CASRTGENSPLHF
TGTGCCAGTCGGACAGGGGAGAATTCACCCCTCCACTTT
>TRBV27|-|TRBJ1-1|-|16
CASKGLRQFMNTEAFF
TGTGCCAGCAAGGGTCTCCGACAGTTCATGAACACTGAAGCTTTCTTT
>TRBV19|-|TRBJ1-1|-|13
CASSIVGAIEAFF
TGTGCCAGTAGTATTGTGGGGGCTATTGAAGCTTTCTTT
>TRBV11-3|few|TRBJ1-3|-|19
CASSLDEPGFVPYGNTIYF
TGTGCCAGCAGCTTAGACGAACCGGGATTTGTCCCCTATGGAAACACCATATATTTT
>TRBV6-5|-|TRBJ1-5|TRBD1|14
CASSEGASSQPQHF
TGTGCCAGCAGCGAGGGGGCGTCATCTCAGCCCCAGCATTTT
>TRBV27|-|TRBJ1-4|-|14
CASSLFQGRRELFF
TGTGCCAGCAGTTTATTCCAGGGTCGTCGAGAACTGTTTTTT
>TRBV5-1|once|TRBJ1-1|-|14
CASSLVPGMAEAFF
TGCGCCAGCAGCTTGGTCCCAGGGATGGCTGAAGCTTTCTTT
>TRBV19|once|TRBJ1-1|TRBD1|9
CASGGTGSF
TGTGCCAGCGGTGGGACAGGGTCATTT
>TRBV7-3|medium-sized|TRBJ2-5|-|18
CASSSLLDKDYFQETQYF
TGTGCCAGCAGCTCACTCTTGGACAAGGACTATTTTCAAGAGACCCAGTACTTC
>TRBV12-3/TRBV12-4|-|TRBJ1-2|TRBD1|13
CASSGQGNYGYTF
TGTGCCAGCAGTGGACAGGGTAACTATGGCTACACCTTC
>TRBV5-1|-|TRBJ2-1|-|12
CASSMRVNEQFF
TGCGCCAGCAGCATGAGGGTAAATGAGCAGTTCTTC